These T cell receptor beta chains were read from a single sample in a study of cytomegalovirus exposure and HLA in healthy donors. Generated by immunoSEQ multiplex PCR, the TCRdb table keeps only in-frame clones and is missing some. The sample shows 100,000 or so clones, 76% of them seen only once. Material: PBMCs. These receptors were collected from a man younger than 40 in good health and CMV-seropositive. Both conserved end residues are part of each CDR3. D genes are given only for firm matches. Clone size is not always given. Where it is, it says once, few, many or a class for expanded clones.

CDR3 protein	CDR3 DNA	clone size	D gene	V gene	J gene
CSSSLTGRPEAFF	TGTTCCAGCAGCTTAACAGGGCGGCCTGAAGCTTTCTTT	-	-	TRBV7-9	TRBJ1-1
CASRSQRQGWTEAFF	TGTGCCAGCAGATCACAGAGACAGGGATGGACTGAAGCTTTCTTT	-	TRBD1	TRBV11-2	TRBJ1-1
CASSLWGGPGELFF	TGTGCCAGCAGCTTGTGGGGCGGTCCCGGGGAGCTGTTTTTT	-	-	TRBV5-6	TRBJ2-2
CASSLSSVGELFF	TGTGCCAGCAGTTTATCTAGCGTCGGGGAGCTGTTTTTT	-	-	TRBV28	TRBJ2-2
CASSLVLAGLTGELFF	TGTGCCAGCAGCTTAGTGCTGGCGGGGCTCACCGGGGAGCTGTTTTTT	-	-	TRBV7-2	TRBJ2-2
CSLRRGYTF	TGCAGTCTGAGGCGCGGCTACACCTTC	-	-	TRBV20-1	TRBJ1-2
CASSVGQGREKLFF	TGTGCCAGCAGCGTGGGACAGGGGAGGGAAAAACTGTTTTTT	-	TRBD1	TRBV9	TRBJ1-4
CASSSGLAGGSSYNEQFF	TGCGCCAGCAGCTCCGGACTAGCGGGGGGGAGCTCCTACAATGAGCAGTTCTTC	few	TRBD2	TRBV5-1	TRBJ2-1
CSVDRGGETQYF	TGCAGCGTTGACAGGGGCGGGGAGACCCAGTACTTC	-	-	TRBV29-1	TRBJ2-5
CASHGLGGETEAFF	TGTGCCAGCCACGGGTTGGGGGGGGAGACTGAAGCTTTCTTT	few	-	TRBV2	TRBJ1-1
CASSTLRAEGQHF	TGTGCCAGTAGTACACTACGGGCGGAGGGCCAGCATTTT	-	-	TRBV19	TRBJ1-5
CASNLGTSYEQYF	TGTGCCAGCAACCTGGGGACATCGTACGAGCAGTACTTC	-	-	TRBV5-5	TRBJ2-7
CASSLGGTMNTEAFF	TGCGCCAGCAGCTTAGGGGGCACCATGAACACTGAAGCTTTCTTT	-	TRBD1	TRBV5-1	TRBJ1-1